This TCR beta chain was sequenced for a study of blood T cell repertoires in COVID-19. Sequencing was performed with immunoSEQ multiplex PCR; in TCRdb, only in-frame clones are kept and a portion is missing. The data hold approximately 300,000 clones, with about 89% observed a single time. V dropped 2 bases and J dropped 13 bases, with 10 bases sitting between them. The CDR3 consists of 12 residues. CDR1 is SGDLS, CDR2 YYNGEE, per germline. The rearrangement joins TRBV9 to TRBJ1-6, with D maybe TRBD1 (6 bases). The sequence derives from a woman between 25 and 40 years old who had recovered from COVID-19. Source material: PBMCs or T cells enriched from blood (not recorded which). CDR3 DNA: TGTGCCAGCAGCGTCAGTAGGGGGCCCCTCCACTTT. Amino acids: CASSVSRGPLHF.